This T cell receptor beta chain was identified in a study of cytomegalovirus exposure and HLA in healthy donors (dated by TCRdb to about 2017). About the study as a whole: In an earlier analysis of several hundred of the donors, roughly 300 Gb of sequence data and 100 million or so unique TCR beta sequences from roughly 180 million T cells were reported. About 280 gigabases of sequencing data and tens of millions of unique TCR sequences were included in an early release covering roughly 700 HLA-typed donors. Of the 398 genotyped donors, approximately 80% were placed in the genetic ancestry cluster associated with self-reported Caucasian donors. The study aimed to test whether signatures of past pathogen exposure could be identified by cataloging public T cell receptors. The T cell repertoires of 670 or so subjects were profiled by immunosequencing and related to cytomegalovirus serostatus. Besides the first cohort of roughly 700 subjects, a separate validation cohort made up of roughly 130 different subjects was used. To predict cytomegalovirus infection status, the study brought together high-throughput TCR immunosequencing, statistical association of individual TCRs with disease status, and machine learning. A later analysis re-analyzed previously published TCR beta repertoires from 550 to 700 donors and added high-resolution HLA genotyping to study TCR occurrence patterns. In the later analysis, no new phenotypic data were used to find candidate immune exposures; instead, reliance was placed on TCR beta sequences and their occurrence across donors. An earlier analysis of more than 450 of the donors used high-throughput TCR beta sequencing to judge whether each TCR beta V gene segment behaved as functional or pseudogenic. Alongside the repertoire data, information on donor age, sex, ethnicity and CMV serostatus was compiled. A later genetic analysis used genome-wide SNP genotypes for about three fifths of the 666 donors, treating that subset as a discovery cohort. All discovery cohort repertoires had been generated on a single sequencing platform. Both class I and class II loci were covered by HLA typing, at four-digit resolution. Typing coverage differed by locus: A, B, C, DRB1 and DQB1 were typed in about 620-640 donors, DQA1 in about 510, DPA1 in 606, and DPB1 in around 440. Five DR-DQ haplotypes were handled as single units for association and clustering, since linkage in the cohort was strong. Among several hundred genotyped donors of the cohort, an average of about 240,000 unique TCR beta nucleotide sequences was sequenced per donor, of which approximately 19% were non-productive. Results and caveats for the whole study, not just this receptor: In a later analysis, several top co-occurrence clusters were reported to appear linked to parvovirus B19, influenza, CMV and Epstein-Barr virus. In this cohort, only TCR beta chains were sequenced, and detectable features were limited by the absence of alpha or paired-chain data. Because counts were too low, 15 to 20 rarely observed V segments, including chromosome 9 orphons, were excluded from the earlier analysis of around 590 of the donors. A later analysis found that most CMV-associated TCR beta chains appeared HLA-restricted, with HLA associations seemingly driven largely by CMV exposure. The 87-base-pair reads could not distinguish some IMGT-functional V segments, including TRBV6-2 and TRBV6-3, so those segments were excluded. Linkage disequilibrium might explain the correlated functional status among segregating V segments, but an unknown experimental factor could not be excluded. In the study, 150 to 200 TCR beta chains were listed as associated with cytomegalovirus. Assigning TCR associations to individual alleles was difficult when HLA alleles, especially DR and DQ, strongly co-occurred. The presence/absence analyses assumed that sequencing depth was roughly uniform across donors, and that assumption may not be true. CMV serostatus was the only immune exposure information available for the cohort. A later analysis found that TCR association rates varied across HLA loci, with DRB1 alleles showing the most associated TCRs and HLA-C alleles the fewest. A later analysis found that HLA-associated TCR beta chains were more clonally expanded and had lower generation probabilities than equally common non-associated chains. A further reported finding was that TCR beta sequences accurately predicted the HLA-A and HLA-B alleles for most subjects in the first cohort. A few of the identified cytomegalovirus-associated TCR beta chains were confirmed in vitro to be specific for cytomegalovirus antigens. According to a later genetic analysis, donors in an Asian-associated ancestry cluster had fewer N-insertions in productive TCRs than the approximately 700-donor mean. The classifier was reported to diagnose cytomegalovirus status with high specificity and sensitivity in both the original cohort and the validation cohort. In a later genetic analysis, a missense DCLRE1C variant was associated with V-gene and J-gene trimming of TCR beta chains, and the association was replicated in an independent cohort. In an earlier analysis of 500 to 650 of the donors, most TCR beta V segments appeared in productive rearrangements about 90% or about 30% of the time, broadly matching IMGT annotations. Most TCR sequences were observed very rarely across donors, whereas some public TCRs were present in many individuals. Specific HLA alleles were associated with roughly 16,000 TCR beta sequences at a false discovery rate of 0.05 in a later analysis. The sequencing pipeline was judged likely to have produced a cluster of highly shared sequence variants as a technical artifact. It was suggested by the authors that the approach could potentially be generalized to other disease states and immunological phenotypes. Because some donors lacked HLA typing at each locus, the association tests relied only on the typed subset.

Library generation was performed with the immunoSEQ multiplex PCR assay. For the multiplex PCR, a mixture combining 60 forward primers for TCR Vbeta segments and 13 reverse primers for TCR Jbeta segments was used. The CDR3 region of rearranged TCR beta genes was amplified from genomic DNA with a multiplex PCR assay. Amplified TCR beta libraries were sequenced as 87-base-pair reads on the Illumina HiSeq System. The original methods were these. A later analysis tallied roughly 80 million unique TCR beta chains across the 666 repertoires, and roughly 11 million of those chains were shared by two or more donors. A nearest-neighbor algorithm error-corrected the raw reads and collapsed the reads into unique sequences, merging closely related sequences to remove PCR and sequencing errors. Alignment of CDR3 sequences to IMGT reference sequences was used to assign V, D and J gene segments. For a sequence to be retained, a match of at least six nucleotides was required to both a V gene segment and a J gene segment. A rearrangement counted as productive if the CDR3 had no stop codons and remained in frame with V and J, and every other rearrangement counted as non-productive. CDR3 was defined according to IMGT convention as the region running from the second conserved V-encoded cysteine to the conserved J-encoded phenylalanine. In an earlier analysis of more than 550 of the donors, sequences lacking an unambiguous match to a single V gene segment were excluded. An earlier analysis of a few hundred of the donors classified V segments as functional when productive rearrangements were above 56.7% and as segregating when the standard deviation between donors was above 5%. A statistical classification framework was built to diagnose cytomegalovirus status from the catalog of TCR beta chain sequences. In a later analysis, TCR nucleotide sequences were compared against IMGT/GENE-DB human TR gene sequences so that V and J genes could be assigned. Using the TCRdist pipeline, a later analysis assigned CDR3 sequences along with most-parsimonious VDJ recombination scenarios. In a later analysis, every TCR beta chain was defined by the combination of its CDR3 amino acid sequence and its V-gene family, and reads without a unique V-gene family were dropped. As a way to deal with suspected cross-contamination and a sequencing artifact, a later analysis dropped roughly 600 nucleotide sequences that were highly shared and had low generation probability. A later analysis calculated a clonal expansion index for each public chain from normalized within-repertoire ranks of inferred template counts. A later analysis computed generation probabilities with a VDJ recombination model fitted to out-of-frame rearrangements, and checked the results against IGoR. Hypergeometric tests were used in a later analysis to score TCR-TCR, TCR-HLA and TCR-CMV co-occurrence, with a repertoire-size bias correction applied to the TCR pairs. To estimate false discovery rates, a later analysis permuted the HLA or CMV assignments 20 times. In a later analysis, co-occurring TCRs were grouped using DBSCAN, with TCRdist sequence similarity added in when clustering inside HLA-allele-positive subsets. Repertoires with fewer than 30,000 or more than 120,000 public chains, plus five repertoires with anomalous nucleotide sharing, were excluded from co-occurrence clustering. TCRdb holds this immuneACCESS table with in-frame rearrangements only. Some clones are missing; in checked studies, unresolved V genes explain under half, and the rest has no known cause. V, J and clone size are taken as reported in that table, and D and trimming were inferred from the DNA itself. The sample's records list fewer than 150,000 clones. Approximately 3.9% of the sample rests with the top ten.

In total, 500 to 700 healthy bone marrow donors made up the cohort. All cohort members were sampled while nominally healthy, although unrecorded immune exposures were likely present. The donor was CMV seronegative and was included in the group of a few hundred seronegative cohort members. Each donor provided a peripheral blood sample, and peripheral blood mononuclear cells were used for TCR beta sequencing. The Qiagen DNeasy Blood Extraction Kit was used to extract genomic DNA from the blood cell samples. CDR1 KGHSH and CDR2 LQKENI are derived from the germline V gene. Inclusive of the bounding cysteine and phenylalanine, the CDR3 is 13 residues long. The sequence is cut down to CDR3 DNA, 39 bases in frame from base 1. V loses 3 bases, J loses 4 bases, and the germline ends lie 6 bases apart. Details on this clone: No antigen is known for it.

The sequence was obtained from a man aged 18 to 29 in good health and CMV-seronegative. Sequencing was done on a sample of PBMCs. The V and J genes are TRBV18 and TRBJ1-4, with the D gene call left open. CDR3 reads: CASSPEVNEKLFF. The base sequence is TGTGCCAGCTCACCGGAGGTTAATGAAAAACTGTTTTTT.